The clone carrying this T cell receptor (beta chain) came up many times. Its antigen is as yet unknown. The template for TCR beta VDJ and CDR3 sequence profiling was genomic DNA. TCRdb processed the reads anew with MiXCR; each CDR3 protein has one entry. The sample yields about 140,000 distinct CDR3 sequences, around two fifths seen once. This sample was taken from a study of CD8+CD57+ T cells in acquired aplastic anemia. Overall study: Average DNA yield from sorted CD4+ and CD8+ cells was around 3 ug. Overall study findings and caveats: Patients and controls shared twenty-nine CD8+ CDR3 sequences. CD8+ Simpson's diversity did not differ significantly between patients and controls.

After removal of 5 bases from V and 6 bases from J, the junction contained 10 bases not matched to a gene. The CDR3 has 14 amino acids. The J gene is TRBJ2-7, the V gene TRBV12-3 or TRBV12-4; 7 bases are shared with TRBD2. The sequencing sample was made of sorted CD4+, CD8+, or CD8+CD57+ T cells (not recorded which) from PBMCs. This receptor was obtained from a human donor in good health, serving as a control. The CDR3 here is CASSGLERFFEQYF. Here the CDR3 DNA reads TGTGCCAGCAGTGGACTAGAAAGGTTTTTCGAGCAGTACTTC.